The present T cell receptor (beta chain) was sequenced within a study of response to subunit inactivated influenza vaccine. This clonotype was counted between two and nine times. Its antigen remains unknown. Study results and caveats: The study's authors posited that every seasonal influenza vaccination enlists few new T cells.

CDR1 is MNHEY, CDR2 SMNVEV, per germline (reference sequence). The V segment lost 4 bases and the J segment 9 bases; nucleotides outside the gene matches: 14. This CDR3 has 15 amino acids. Each CDR3 protein gets one entry after TCRdb re-called the RT-PCR reads with MiXCR. Among 250,000 to 350,000 distinct CDR3 sequences listed, approximately 23% were seen once. This sample comprised PBMCs from blood, obtained approximately 20 months after vaccination. V is TRBV27 and J is TRBJ2-5, with TRBD1 matching 7 bases. The sequence was collected from a man between 45 and 75 years old who received an inactivated influenza vaccine. CDR3 DNA sequence: TGTGCCAGCAGTTCATACCGGGACAGTTCAGGGGCCCAGTACTTC. This translates into CASSSYRDSSGAQYF.